This TCR beta chain was documented in a study of Graves' ophthalmopathy and Graves' hyperthyroidism. About this clonotype: Its antigen is undetermined. A read error may account for a junction end that differs from germline.

Study-level results: Blood repertoires reportedly contained most expanded thyroid clonotypes above 0.001 frequency.

CAS ≥3, NOSPECS ≥4, moderate-to-severe activity and duration under 3 months marked donors with ophthalmopathy. From RNA, the CDR3 regions of TCR beta chains were amplified and sequenced. The first-round RT-PCR employed HTBI primers together with the Qiagen OneStep RT-PCR kit. A multiplex PCR was then performed as the second round. TCRdb reprocessed the multiplex PCR reads via MiXCR and lists one record per CDR3 protein. The sample consists of over 650,000 distinct CDR3 sequences, under 50% of them appearing once. CDR3 length equals 15 residues. The germline V gene has CDR1 MGHDK and CDR2 SYGVNS. The sample was peripheral blood. The receptor was isolated from an adult man with Graves' ophthalmopathy. The chain is built from TRBV25-1 and TRBJ1-1; D is unresolved. CDR3 in DNA: TGCGCCAGCAGCCAAGAGCCGGACCGCCAGGTGTCGGCTTTCTTT. This gives the protein CASSQEPDRQVSAFF.